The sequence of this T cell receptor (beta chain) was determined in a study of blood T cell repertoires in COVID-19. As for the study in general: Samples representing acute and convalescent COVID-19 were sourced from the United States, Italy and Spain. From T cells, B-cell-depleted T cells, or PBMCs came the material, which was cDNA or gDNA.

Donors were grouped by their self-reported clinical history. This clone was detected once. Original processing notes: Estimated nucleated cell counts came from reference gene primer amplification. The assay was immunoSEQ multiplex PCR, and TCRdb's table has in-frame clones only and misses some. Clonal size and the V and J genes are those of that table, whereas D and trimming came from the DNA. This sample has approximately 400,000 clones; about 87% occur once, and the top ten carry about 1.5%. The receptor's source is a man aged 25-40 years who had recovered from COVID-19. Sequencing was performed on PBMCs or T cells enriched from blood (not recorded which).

CDR3 sequence: CASSAGGEYGYTF. The CDR3 DNA sequence: TGCGCCAGCAGTGCGGGGGGGGAATATGGCTACACCTTC. The rearrangement links TRBV10-2 to TRBJ1-2; D is possibly TRBD1 (5 bases). The length of the CDR3 is 13 residues. V lost 4 bases, J lost 5 bases, and 11 bases lay in between. Germline CDR1 is WSHSY and CDR2 is SAAADI.